These T cell receptor beta chains were read from a single sample in a study of T cells in Graves' hyperthyroidism and ophthalmopathy. TCRdb analysed the multiplex PCR reads with MiXCR anew, one entry per CDR3 protein. The data show about 710,000 distinct CDR3 sequences, around 15% seen once. The sample consisted of blood. The receptors here all came from a man between 18 and 35 years old with Graves' hyperthyroidism. The CDR3 runs from the conserved cysteine through the conserved F or W. D genes are given only for firm matches. For some rows the clone size is stated as once, few or many, or as a class when expanded; others skip it.

cdr3_nt cdr3_aa j_call d_call clone_size v_call
TGTGCCAGCAGTCTAGGACAGGGCCGGGATGAAAAACTGTTTTTT CASSLGQGRDEKLFF TRBJ1-4 TRBD1 many TRBV12-3/TRBV12-4
TGTGCCAGCAGCCCCCATCAGGTTCGAGATACGCAGTATTTT CASSPHQVRDTQYF TRBJ2-3 - few TRBV11-2
TGTGCCAGCTCTTCTAACAGGGTATCGTACACTGAAGCTTTCTTT CASSSNRVSYTEAFF TRBJ1-1 - many TRBV18
TGTGCCAGCAGTCTCGGACGGGAACGTCAATTCTATGGCTACACCTTC CASSLGRERQFYGYTF TRBJ1-2 - many TRBV6-1
TGTGCCAGCTCACCAAGTCTCCAGACATACAATGAGCAGTTCTTC CASSPSLQTYNEQFF TRBJ2-1 - - TRBV18
TGTGCTAGTGGTTCAGGGGGGGGTAGCAATCAGCCCCAGCATTTT CASGSGGGSNQPQHF TRBJ1-5 TRBD1 many TRBV12-5
TGTGCCAGCAGCTACCTGCAGGGACAGGGCTCCTACGAGCAGTTCTTC CASSYLQGQGSYEQFF TRBJ2-1 TRBD1 - TRBV4-2
TGTGCCAGCAGTCACGGGACTAGCTTCGAAGGGGAGCTGTTTTTT CASSHGTSFEGELFF TRBJ2-2 TRBD2 many TRBV7-9
TGTGCCAGCAGCCAAGGGCAGAGTGGGTACACTGAAGCTTTCTTT CASSQGQSGYTEAFF TRBJ1-1 - few TRBV3-1
TGTGCCAGCAGACCTCTGTTCCCGGGACAGGGGTCGACAGATACGCAGTATTTT CASRPLFPGQGSTDTQYF TRBJ2-3 TRBD1 - TRBV7-8
TGTGCCAGCAGCCAATGGGGGACAAGGTCGCACTCTGGGGCCAACGTCCTGACTTTC CASSQWGTRSHSGANVLTF TRBJ2-6 - - TRBV3-1
TGTGCCAGCAGTTTTGGGGTTGGCTATGGCTACACCTTC CASSFGVGYGYTF TRBJ1-2 - - TRBV12-3/TRBV12-4
TGTGCCAGCAGTTACCTAGGGACAGGCACCGGGGAGCTGTTTTTT CASSYLGTGTGELFF TRBJ2-2 TRBD1 - TRBV6-6